Listed below are T cell receptor beta chains from one sample, sequenced in a study of shared clonotypes between healthy human individuals. Generated by immunoSEQ multiplex PCR, the TCRdb table keeps only in-frame clones and is missing some. Among approximately 2.3 million clones listed, roughly 93% were seen once. The specimen sequenced was naive CD4+ T cells from PBMCs. These receptors were obtained from a man younger than 35 in good health. Some clones in this sample may be carry-over from other donors' samples. Both conserved end residues are trimmed from each CDR3. Each record gives: J gene, V gene, CDR3 length, CDR3 protein.

TRBJ2-5	TRBV5-1	13	ASSLKTPGVETQY
TRBJ2-1	TRBV25-1	11	ASQDQHYNEQF
TRBJ2-2	TRBV6-1	12	ASRHMREAGELF
TRBJ2-5	TRBV6-5	13	ASSSLMRQGETQY
TRBJ2-7	TRBV5-1	13	ASSPGQVLSYEQY
TRBJ2-7	TRBV9	11	ASSTGTESEQY
TRBJ2-7	TRBV19	12	ASSFRDTHYEQY
TRBJ1-1	TRBV6-6	12	ASHDPDRNTEAF
TRBJ2-1	TRBV7-8	13	ASSKGELSYNEQF
TRBJ1-1	TRBV11-2	11	ASSLVAGTEAF
TRBJ1-4	TRBV7-8	12	ASSPRIVGEKLF
TRBJ1-2	TRBV10-1	11	ASKREDYYGYT
TRBJ2-7	TRBV7-3	12	ASSLIGPSYEQY